What follows are 25 T cell receptor beta chains derived from one specimen sequenced in a study of spatial heterogeneity in lung cancer. Stated time point: sample taken at primary tumor resection. In TCRdb, the 5' RACE reads were re-called with MiXCR into one record per CDR3 protein. The sample gives over 1,500 distinct CDR3 sequences, 9.5% to 15% of which show up once; about 12% is in the top ten. The material sequenced was normal lung tissue next to the tumor, taken at surgery. The origin of the receptors is a female donor with early-stage non-small cell lung cancer.

By proportion, this clonotype is medium-sized. The rearrangement links TRBV20-1 to TRBJ2-1; TRBD2 aligns across 8 bases. The germline gives CDR1 DFQATT, CDR2 SNEGSKA (reference sequence). The CDR3 contains 13 residues. J was trimmed by 7 bases and V by 6 bases; bases with no gene match: 8. The CDR3 reads CSASGLVLNEQFF. The CDR3 DNA sequence: TGCAGTGCCTCGGGACTAGTTTTGAATGAGCAGTTCTTC.

The V and J genes are TRBV29-1 and TRBJ2-7; D is undetermined. V gave up 0 bases and J gave up 3 bases, with 9 bases separating them. The CDR3 covers 13 residues. Germline V gene lookup returns CDR1 SQVTM and CDR2 ANQGSEA. CDR3 in amino acids: CSVEDPVFYEQYF. The CDR3 DNA reads as TGCAGCGTTGAAGACCCAGTTTTCTACGAGCAGTACTTC.

This clonotype is labeled as medium-sized. The chain has TRBV29-1 and TRBJ2-5; D is undetermined. Germline values: CDR1 SQVTM, CDR2 ANQGSEA. Trimming left V 7 bases short and J 0 bases short, with 15 bases between. This CDR3 has 14 residues. CDR3 bases: TGCAGCGCCTATTTTTCCAGAAACCAAGAGACCCAGTACTTC. The encoded protein is CSAYFSRNQETQYF.

The J gene is TRBJ2-1, the V gene TRBV12-3 or TRBV12-4; tentative D call: TRBD2 (6 bases). The CDR3 has 12 residues. V lost 5 bases and J 6 bases, leaving 8 bases between the germline ends. CDR3 amino acids: CASSLGLNEQFF. The CDR3, as DNA: TGTGCCAGCAGTCTGGGACTCAATGAGCAGTTCTTC.

By sample share, this clonotype is large. The chain links TRBV7-9 to TRBJ1-6; the match to TRBD1 covers 9 bases. The CDR3 covers 16 residues. Germline trimming cut 5 bases from V and 3 bases from J; bases unmatched to any gene: 5. Germline lookup yields CDR1 SEHNR and CDR2 FQNEAQ (reference sequence). CDR3 sequence (DNA): TGTGCCAGCAGCCAGGGACAGGGATTCTATAATTCACCCCTCCACTTT. Translating gives CASSQGQGFYNSPLHF.

This clonotype rates as medium-sized (0.01 to 0.1%). The chain carries TRBV24-1 and TRBJ2-1; 9 bases match TRBD2. V trimming: 5 bases; J trimming: 2 bases; junction bases outside the gene matches: 3. From germline, CDR1 is KGHDR and CDR2 SFDVKD. The CDR3 has 15 amino acids. The CDR3 bases are TGTGCCACCAGTGCGGCGGGAGGGCCCTACAATGAGCAGTTCTTC. Amino acids: CATSAAGGPYNEQFF.

By share, this clonotype counts as medium-sized. The CDR3 bases are TGTGCCAGCAGCCAAGATCAGGACAGGGTTTACGAGCAGTACTTC. This gives the protein CASSQDQDRVYEQYF. The genes are TRBV4-2 and TRBJ2-7; 8 bases map to TRBD1. Germline V gene data show CDR1 as LGHNA and CDR2 as YNFKEQ. V gave up 0 bases and J gave up 4 bases; unmatched junction bases: 5. The CDR3 length is 15 residues.

This clonotype is judged medium-sized (0.01 to 0.1%). The chain links TRBV29-1 to TRBJ2-3; a possible D gene is TRBD1 (5 bases). Between the trimmed V and J ends, which lost 4 bases and 0 bases, there was a span of 14 bases. Germline lookup yields CDR1 SQVTM and CDR2 ANQGSEA. The CDR3 is 15 residues long. CDR3 bases: TGCAGCGTTGTAGCTGGGGCCCATAGCACAGATACGCAGTATTTT. Translation gives CSVVAGAHSTDTQYF.

The chain joins TRBV24-1 to TRBJ2-5; perhaps TRBD2 as D (5 bases). Germline loops: CDR1 KGHDR, CDR2 SFDVKD. The CDR3 sequence is 15 residues long. The germline V and J ends were trimmed by 2 bases and 1 base, with 10 bases remaining between them. This CDR3 is CATSDYGETQETQYF. The CDR3 nucleotides are TGTGCCACCAGTGATTACGGGGAGACCCAAGAGACCCAGTACTTC.

This clonotype is deemed medium-sized. This rearrangement joins TRBV5-1 to TRBJ2-3, with D perhaps TRBD2 (6 bases). CDR3 size: 15 residues. Deletions cut 1 base from V and 3 bases from J, with 12 bases between. CDR1 and CDR2 (germline): SGHRS, YFSETQ. As DNA, the CDR3 is TGCGCCAGCAGCTTGTTCGGGAGAGGGACAGATACGCAGTATTTT. This translates into CASSLFGRGTDTQYF. Combining the CDR3 with reference TRBV5-1 and TRBJ2-3 gives the whole variable domain KAGVTQTPRYLIKTRGQQVTLSCSPISGHRSVSWYQQTPGQGLQFLFEYFSETQRNKGNFPGRFSGRQFSNSRSEMNVSTLELGDSALYLCASSLFGRGTDTQYFGPGTRLTVL.

The chain carries TRBV3-1 and TRBJ1-2; TRBD1 aligns across 7 bases. Looked up from germline, CDR1 is LGHDT and CDR2 is YNNKEL (reference sequence). The CDR3 runs 14 residues. The V gene end was trimmed by 0 bases and the J gene end by 5 bases; junction bases not matched to a gene: 3. The CDR3 coding sequence is TGTGCCAGCAGCCAAGAGGCAGGGGGGTATGGCTACACCTTC. Amino acid sequence: CASSQEAGGYGYTF.

In this sample, this clonotype is medium-sized. The chain employs TRBV4-3 and TRBJ1-1, with D maybe TRBD1 (6 bases). Trimming cost V 0 bases and J 1 base, with 9 bases left between them. Per the germline V gene, CDR1 is LGHNA and CDR2 is YSLEER. There are 15 residues in the CDR3. The CDR3: CASSQDSTGNTEAFF. The DNA of the CDR3 is TGCGCCAGCAGCCAAGATTCGACAGGGAACACTGAAGCTTTCTTT.

This clonotype qualifies as medium-sized. The chain joins TRBV5-4 to TRBJ2-1, with a possible D match to TRBD1 (5 bases). The V gene lost 0 bases and the J gene lost 4 bases, with 11 bases spanning the gap. Germline V CDR1 and CDR2: SGHNT, YYREEE (reference sequence). This CDR3 has 15 amino acids. The CDR3 DNA is TGTGCCAGCAGCTTGGCAGGGCGAAATTACAATGAGCAGTTCTTC. Translating it yields CASSLAGRNYNEQFF.

This clonotype rates as medium-sized. The chain links TRBV7-9 to TRBJ2-7; 8 bases match TRBD2. CDR3 length: 15 amino acids. Germline V lookup: CDR1 SEHNR, CDR2 FQNEAQ (reference sequence). J was trimmed by 0 bases and V by 5 bases; bases with no gene match: 6. This CDR3 is CASSQIAGSSYEQYF. CDR3 coding DNA: TGTGCCAGCAGCCAGATAGCGGGAAGCTCCTACGAGCAGTACTTC.

By sample fraction, this clonotype is medium-sized. The chain is built from TRBV9 and TRBJ2-5; D not resolved. CDR1 SGDLS and CDR2 YYNGEE come from the germline V gene. CDR3 size: 13 residues. V was pared by 6 bases and J by 4 bases, with 13 bases between. For the CDR3, the DNA is TGTGCCAGCAAGGGAACGATCGGAGAGACCCAGTACTTC. Translated, it gives CASKGTIGETQYF.

The CDR3 DNA reads TGTGCCAGCAGCTCCGGACAGGGGGACGGCACAGATACGCAGTATTTT. It codes for CASSSGQGDGTDTQYF. The chain is built from TRBV4-2 and TRBJ2-3; TRBD1 matches at 10 bases. The CDR3 has 16 residues. J was trimmed by 1 base and V by 5 bases; bases with no gene match: 6. Germline CDR1 reads LGHNA; CDR2 reads YNFKEQ.

This clonotype is medium-sized within its sample. This sequence joins TRBV9 and TRBJ1-1; D is perhaps TRBD1 (6 bases). Germline V gives CDR1 SGDLS, CDR2 YYNGEE. This CDR3 region has 15 residues. V shed 2 bases and J shed 3 bases, with 14 bases lying between them. CDR3 in amino acids: CASSVGGRGHTEAFF. CDR3 nucleotides: TGTGCCAGCAGCGTGGGGGGCAGGGGACACACTGAAGCTTTCTTT.

This clonotype is labeled large. The CDR3 loop reads CASSSGLAGVTGTDTQYF. As DNA, the CDR3 is TGCGCCAGCAGCTCGGGACTAGCGGGAGTAACTGGCACAGATACGCAGTATTTT. The chain has TRBV5-1 and TRBJ2-3; 14 nucleotides match TRBD2. The CDR3 loop spans 18 amino acids. The V and J ends lost 3 bases and 1 base, in that order; junction bases with no gene match: 7. The germline V gene encodes CDR1 SGHRS and CDR2 YFSETQ. Filled out from reference TRBV5-1 and TRBJ2-3, the complete variable domain reads KAGVTQTPRYLIKTRGQQVTLSCSPISGHRSVSWYQQTPGQGLQFLFEYFSETQRNKGNFPGRFSGRQFSNSRSEMNVSTLELGDSALYLCASSSGLAGVTGTDTQYFGPGTRLTVL.

This clonotype is categorized as medium-sized. The chain uses TRBV5-1 and TRBJ2-1, with 12 bases that match TRBD1. CDR1 SGHRS and CDR2 YFSETQ come from the germline V gene. Trimming at V came to 9 bases and at J to 9 bases, leaving 10 bases not matched to a gene. CDR3 length: 14 residues. This CDR3 is CANSSGTGGTEQFF. CDR3 coding DNA: TGCGCCAACAGTTCCGGGACAGGGGGCACTGAGCAGTTCTTC.

This clonotype rates as medium-sized (0.01 to 0.1%). The chain carries TRBV25-1 and TRBJ2-1; TRBD2 agrees at 8 bases. The CDR3 spans 13 residues. CDR1 MGHDK and CDR2 SYGVNS come from the germline V gene. The ends lost 5 bases at V and 4 bases at J; junction bases unmatched: 1. In DNA form, the CDR3 reads TGTGCCAGCAGTCGGGGGGGATACAATGAGCAGTTCTTC. Its protein product is CASSRGGYNEQFF.

By proportion, this clonotype is large. The chain combines TRBV28 with TRBJ2-7; TRBD2 matches at 8 bases. Trimming cost V 6 bases and J 7 bases; bases outside gene matches: 14. The CDR3 extends over 15 amino acids. The germline CDR1 and CDR2 sequences are MDHEN and SYDVKM. Here the CDR3 reads CASRSEAGGPGEQYF. In nucleotides, the CDR3 is TGTGCCAGCAGGTCTGAGGCGGGAGGCCCAGGGGAGCAGTACTTC.

The chain is built from TRBV12-3 or TRBV12-4 and TRBJ1-2; D call uncertain. Trimming cost V 0 bases and J 4 bases, with 3 bases left between them. The CDR3 is made up of 12 amino acids. CDR3 sequence: CASSLAGYGYTF. CDR3 DNA: TGTGCCAGCAGTTTAGCAGGCTATGGCTACACCTTC.

This clonotype appeared a few times. This chain links TRBV27 with TRBJ2-7; no definite D call. Looked up from germline, CDR1 is MNHEY and CDR2 is SMNVEV (reference sequence). The CDR3 is 13 amino acids. V lost 3 bases, J lost 0 bases, and 6 bases lay in between. CDR3 bases: TGTGCCAGCAGTTTTAGGGACTCCTACGAGCAGTACTTC. Encoded protein: CASSFRDSYEQYF.

Judged by abundance, this clonotype is medium-sized. V is TRBV5-5 and J is TRBJ2-2; no reliable D call. Germline V lookup: CDR1 SGHKS, CDR2 YYEKEE (reference sequence). This CDR3 contains 16 residues. Trimming removed 0 bases from V and 3 bases from J, with 12 bases in between. The CDR3 spells CASSLEAQWHTGELFF. CDR3 DNA: TGTGCCAGCAGCTTGGAGGCACAGTGGCACACCGGGGAGCTGTTTTTT.

This clonotype has more than one count but fewer than ten. The chain recombines TRBV4-3 with TRBJ2-5; 9 bases map to TRBD2. The germline V gene encodes CDR1 LGHNA and CDR2 YSLEER. There are 16 residues in the CDR3. V was clipped by 1 base and J by 5 bases; unmatched bases: 8. The CDR3 DNA reads as TGCGCCAGCAGCCAAGGGATAGCGGGGGAGATGGAGACCCAGTACTTC. Its translation: CASSQGIAGEMETQYF.